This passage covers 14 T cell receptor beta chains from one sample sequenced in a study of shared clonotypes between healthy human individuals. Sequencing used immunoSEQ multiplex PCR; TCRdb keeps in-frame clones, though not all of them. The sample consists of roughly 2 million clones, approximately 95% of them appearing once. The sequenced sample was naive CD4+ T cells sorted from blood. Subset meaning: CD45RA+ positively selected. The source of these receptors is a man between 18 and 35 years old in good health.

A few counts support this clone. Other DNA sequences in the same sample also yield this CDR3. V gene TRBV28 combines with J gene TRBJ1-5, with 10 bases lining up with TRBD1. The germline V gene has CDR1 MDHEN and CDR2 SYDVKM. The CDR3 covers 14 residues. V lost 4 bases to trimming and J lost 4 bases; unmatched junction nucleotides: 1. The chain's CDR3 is CASSSGQGNQPQHF. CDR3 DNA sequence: TGTGCCAGCAGTTCGGGACAGGGGAATCAGCCCCAGCATTTT.

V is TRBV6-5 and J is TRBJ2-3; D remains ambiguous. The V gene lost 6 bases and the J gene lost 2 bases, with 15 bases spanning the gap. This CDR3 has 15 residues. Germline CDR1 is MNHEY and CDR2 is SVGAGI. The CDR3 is CASRSLGSDTDTQYF. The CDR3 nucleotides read TGTGCCAGCAGGTCTCTAGGGTCTGACACAGATACGCAGTATTTT.

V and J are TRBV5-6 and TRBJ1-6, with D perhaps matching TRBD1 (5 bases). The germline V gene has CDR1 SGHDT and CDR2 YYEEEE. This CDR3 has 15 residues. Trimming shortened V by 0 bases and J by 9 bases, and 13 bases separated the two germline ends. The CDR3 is CASSLATGYGSPLHF. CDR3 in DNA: TGTGCCAGCAGCTTGGCAACAGGCTATGGTTCACCCCTCCACTTT.

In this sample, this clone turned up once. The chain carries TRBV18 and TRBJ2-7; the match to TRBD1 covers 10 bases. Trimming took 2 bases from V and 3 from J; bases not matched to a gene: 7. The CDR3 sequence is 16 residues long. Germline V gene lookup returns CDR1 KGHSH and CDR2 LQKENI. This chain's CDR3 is CASSPGPGQGFYEQYF. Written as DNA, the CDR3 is TGTGCCAGCTCACCAGGTCCGGGACAGGGGTTCTACGAGCAGTACTTC.

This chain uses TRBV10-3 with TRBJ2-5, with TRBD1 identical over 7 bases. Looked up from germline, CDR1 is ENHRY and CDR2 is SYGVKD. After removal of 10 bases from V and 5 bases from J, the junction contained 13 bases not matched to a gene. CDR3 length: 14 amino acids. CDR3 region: CATSSTGSMETQYF. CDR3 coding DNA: TGTGCCACCTCCTCGACAGGGTCGATGGAGACCCAGTACTTC.

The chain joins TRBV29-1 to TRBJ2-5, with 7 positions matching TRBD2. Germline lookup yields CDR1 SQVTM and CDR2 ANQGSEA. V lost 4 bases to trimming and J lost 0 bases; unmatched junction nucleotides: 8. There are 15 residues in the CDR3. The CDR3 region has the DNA TGCAGCGTTGCCGGGAGCGGGGTGCACCAAGAGACCCAGTACTTC. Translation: CSVAGSGVHQETQYF.

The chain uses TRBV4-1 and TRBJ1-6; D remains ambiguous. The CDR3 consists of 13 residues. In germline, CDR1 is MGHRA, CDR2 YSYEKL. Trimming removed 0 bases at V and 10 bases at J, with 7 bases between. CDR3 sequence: CASSQEGGSPLHF. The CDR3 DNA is TGCGCCAGCAGCCAAGAAGGCGGATCACCCCTCCACTTT.

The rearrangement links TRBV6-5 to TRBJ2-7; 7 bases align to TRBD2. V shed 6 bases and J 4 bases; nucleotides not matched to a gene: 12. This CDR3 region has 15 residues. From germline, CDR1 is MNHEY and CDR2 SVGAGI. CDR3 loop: CASSPGGGRAYEQYF. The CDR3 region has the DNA TGTGCCAGCAGCCCCGGGGGAGGGAGGGCTTACGAGCAGTACTTC.

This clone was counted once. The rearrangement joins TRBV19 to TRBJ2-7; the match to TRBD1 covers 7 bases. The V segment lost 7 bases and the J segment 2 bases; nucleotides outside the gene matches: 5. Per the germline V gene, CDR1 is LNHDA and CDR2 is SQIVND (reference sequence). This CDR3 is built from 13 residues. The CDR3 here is CASTNTGAYEQYF. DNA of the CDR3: TGTGCCAGTACCAATACAGGGGCCTACGAGCAGTACTTC.

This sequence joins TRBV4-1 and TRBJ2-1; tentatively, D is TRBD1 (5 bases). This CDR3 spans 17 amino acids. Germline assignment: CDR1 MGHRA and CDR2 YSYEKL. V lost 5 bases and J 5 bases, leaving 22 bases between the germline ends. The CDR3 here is CASSAGRTGPYHNEQFF. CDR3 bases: TGCGCCAGCAGCGCCGGACGAACAGGTCCATACCACAATGAGCAGTTCTTC.

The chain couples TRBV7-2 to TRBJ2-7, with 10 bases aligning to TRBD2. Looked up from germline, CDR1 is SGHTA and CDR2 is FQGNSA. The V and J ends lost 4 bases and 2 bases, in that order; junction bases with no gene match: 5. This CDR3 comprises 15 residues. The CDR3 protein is CASSSSGSGTYEQYF. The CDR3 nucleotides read TGTGCCAGCAGCTCTAGCGGGAGCGGGACCTACGAGCAGTACTTC.

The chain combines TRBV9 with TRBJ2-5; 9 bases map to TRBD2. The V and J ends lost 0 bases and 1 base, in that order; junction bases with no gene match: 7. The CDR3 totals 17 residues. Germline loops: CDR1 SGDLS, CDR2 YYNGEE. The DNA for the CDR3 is TGTGCCAGCAGCGTAGGAGATAGCGGGGGTCTCCAAGAGACCCAGTACTTC. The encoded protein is CASSVGDSGGLQETQYF.

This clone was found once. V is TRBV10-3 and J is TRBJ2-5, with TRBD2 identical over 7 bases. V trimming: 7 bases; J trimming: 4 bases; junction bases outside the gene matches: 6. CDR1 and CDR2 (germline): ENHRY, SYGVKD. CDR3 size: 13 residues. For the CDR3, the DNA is TGTGCCATCACTAGCGGCCTTGGAGAGACCCAGTACTTC. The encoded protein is CAITSGLGETQYF.

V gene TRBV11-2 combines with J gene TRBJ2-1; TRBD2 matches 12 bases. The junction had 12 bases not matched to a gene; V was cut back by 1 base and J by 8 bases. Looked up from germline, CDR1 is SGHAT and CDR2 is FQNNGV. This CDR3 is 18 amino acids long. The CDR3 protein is CASSLAILAGGYGDEQFF. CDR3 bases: TGTGCCAGCAGCTTAGCCATACTAGCGGGAGGCTATGGCGATGAGCAGTTCTTC.